This TCR beta chain was found in a study of CD8 T cells in ankylosing spondylitis. Broader study findings: Reactive arthritis synovial fluid and blood were previously reported to contain some motif variants. Disease-linked clones bore a CD8+ phenotype and were relatively rare in peripheral blood.

The V and J ends lost 2 bases and 9 bases respectively, with 8 bases between them. The length of the CDR3 is 11 residues. CDR1 and CDR2 (germline): DFQATT, SNEGSKA (reference sequence). Library preparation for TCR beta used quantitative 5'-RACE with molecular barcodes. TCRdb reprocessed the 5' RACE reads via MiXCR and lists one record per CDR3 protein. Of roughly 130,000 distinct CDR3 sequences in the sample, around 7% were seen once. This clonotype was seen at least ten times. Its specificity is unknown. This rearrangement joins TRBV20-1 to TRBJ2-1; no definite D call. The source is a male donor with ankylosing spondylitis or in good health (not recorded which). Sequenced sample: blood, either unsorted or a sorted T cell fraction (not recorded which). The CDR3: CSARRSREQFF. The CDR3 DNA is TGCAGTGCTAGAAGGTCTCGTGAGCAGTTCTTC.